One and the same sample provided the 20 T cell receptor beta chains below, sequenced in a study of shared T cell receptors in the human thymus. Repertoires were generated with immunoSEQ multiplex PCR, while TCRdb's copy carries only in-frame clones and drops some. The data show hundreds of thousands of clones, 88% seen once. This same sample was also taken into another study, of human thymus T cells.

The sequencing sample was made of thymocytes. Every receptor here comes from a boy less than two years old with a congenital heart defect.

The chain uses TRBV6-5 and TRBJ2-1; D possibly corresponds to TRBD1 (5 bases). CDR1 MNHEY and CDR2 SVGAGI come from the germline V gene. With 2 bases removed from V and 8 bases from J, the gap between germline ends came to 16 bases. The CDR3 has 15 residues. This CDR3 is CASSYRRQSTDEQFF. DNA of the CDR3: TGTGCCAGCAGTTACCGACGACAGAGTACGGATGAGCAGTTCTTC.

The chain links TRBV18 to TRBJ2-7; D gene uncertain. V was clipped by 6 bases and J by 0 bases, with 6 bases between them. The germline gives CDR1 KGHSH, CDR2 LQKENI. CDR3 length: 12 amino acids. CDR3 protein: CASSLYSYEQYF. For the CDR3, the DNA is TGTGCCAGCTCGCTATACTCCTACGAGCAGTACTTC.

The V and J genes are TRBV10-1 and TRBJ2-7, with D maybe TRBD2 (7 bases). V lost 5 bases to trimming and J lost 2 bases, with 10 bases between them. CDR1 and CDR2 (germline): WNHNN, SYGVQD (reference sequence). This CDR3 is 13 amino acids long. DNA for the CDR3: TGCGCCAGCAGTAGCGGGACACCCTACGAGCAGTACTTC. Protein sequence: CASSSGTPYEQYF.

The V call is TRBV7-9, the J call TRBJ2-4; TRBD1 agrees at 9 bases. The ends lost 2 bases at V and 2 bases at J; junction bases unmatched: 7. The CDR3 contains 17 residues. CDR1 is SEHNR and CDR2 is FQNEAQ in the germline V gene (reference sequence). The CDR3 loop reads CASSLNRGPVPKNIQYF. The CDR3 DNA is TGTGCCAGCAGCTTAAACAGGGGGCCGGTACCCAAAAACATTCAGTACTTC. Full variable domain (remainder filled in from reference TRBV7-9 and TRBJ2-4): DTGVSQNPRHKITKRGQNVTFRCDPISEHNRLYWYRQTLGQGPEFLTYFQNEAQLEKSRLLSDRFSAERPKGSFSTLEIQRTEQGDSAMYLCASSLNRGPVPKNIQYFGAGTRLSVL.

The chain is built from TRBV5-1 and TRBJ2-1, with TRBD2 matching 9 bases. V was clipped by 0 bases and J by 2 bases; unmatched bases: 3. The CDR3 sequence is 16 residues long. Germline values: CDR1 SGHRS, CDR2 YFSETQ. Here the CDR3 reads CASSLAREGPYNEQFF. CDR3 nucleotides: TGCGCCAGCAGCTTGGCGCGGGAGGGCCCCTACAATGAGCAGTTCTTC.

CDR3 coding DNA: TGTGCCAGCAGTCAACAGGGTTTTTACGAGCAGTACTTC. Translation: CASSQQGFYEQYF. The chain combines TRBV2 with TRBJ2-7, with D possibly being TRBD1 (6 bases). The V end lost 5 bases, the J end lost 4 bases, and 12 bases lay between the germline ends. CDR3 length: 13 amino acids. Germline lookup yields CDR1 SNHLY and CDR2 FYNNEI.

The CDR3 spells CASTGDRAVYGYTF. In DNA form, the CDR3 reads TGCGCCAGCACGGGGGACAGGGCAGTCTATGGCTACACCTTC. The chain employs TRBV5-1 and TRBJ1-2; TRBD1 matches 9 bases. CDR3 length: 14 amino acids. CDR1 and CDR2 from the germline V gene are SGHRS and YFSETQ. With 6 bases clipped from V and 4 bases from J, the junction kept 7 bases outside the gene matches.

This CDR3 is CASSIVRDPNTEAFF. The CDR3 nucleotides are TGTGCCAGTAGTATAGTTCGGGATCCGAACACTGAAGCTTTCTTT. V gene TRBV19 combines with J gene TRBJ1-1; D gene ambiguous. CDR1 is LNHDA, CDR2 SQIVND, per germline (reference sequence). This CDR3 has 15 residues. Trimming removed 1 base from V and 1 base from J, with 10 bases in between.

The chain links TRBV7-6 to TRBJ2-7; weak D call: TRBD2 (5 bases). V lost 1 base and J 6 bases, leaving 10 bases between the germline ends. CDR1 is SGHVS, CDR2 FNYEAQ, per germline. The CDR3 has 13 residues. CDR3 residues: CASSLGAEGEQYF. The CDR3 DNA is TGTGCCAGCAGCTTAGGGGCCGAGGGCGAGCAGTACTTC.

The genes are TRBV2 and TRBJ1-3, with 8 positions matching TRBD1. The CDR3 is 14 residues long. Germline loops: CDR1 SNHLY, CDR2 FYNNEI. Trimming removed 6 bases from V and 4 bases from J; junction bases left unmatched: 5. CDR3 nucleotides: TGTGCCAGCAGCGGGACAGGAGGCGGAAACACCATATATTTT. Translation: CASSGTGGGNTIYF.

The chain has TRBV27 and TRBJ1-4; 9 positions agree with TRBD1. Trimming took 6 bases from V and 5 from J; bases not matched to a gene: 10. From germline, CDR1 is MNHEY and CDR2 SMNVEV (reference sequence). This CDR3 has 16 residues. The CDR3 DNA is TGTGCCAGCAGGCCCTTGAAGGGACAGGGAAATGAAAAACTGTTTTTT. It translates to CASRPLKGQGNEKLFF.

DNA of the CDR3: TGTGCCAGCAGCCCGGACAGGGTTAGAAACACCATATATTTT. Amino acid sequence: CASSPDRVRNTIYF. The V call is TRBV5-8, the J call TRBJ1-3; 8 bases are shared with TRBD1. The CDR3 is 14 residues long. Germline trimming cut 4 bases from V and 5 bases from J; bases unmatched to any gene: 5. CDR1 and CDR2 (germline): SGHTS, YDEGEE.

CDR3 amino acids: CASSFSNAGGNDNEQFF. For the CDR3, the DNA is TGTGCCAGCAGCTTCAGTAACGCGGGAGGGAACGACAATGAGCAGTTCTTC. The chain is built from TRBV11-3 and TRBJ2-1; 9 bases map to TRBD2. The V gene end was trimmed by 3 bases and the J gene end by 5 bases; junction bases not matched to a gene: 11. Germline CDR1 reads SGHNT; CDR2 reads YENEEA. The CDR3 length is 17 residues.

The chain couples TRBV10-3 to TRBJ2-7, with a possible D match to TRBD2 (6 bases). The V gene lost 2 bases and the J gene lost 3 bases, with 14 bases spanning the gap. Germline-derived CDR1 and CDR2 are ENHRY and SYGVKD. The CDR3 is 15 residues long. The DNA of the CDR3 is TGTGCCATCAGTGAGCCCAGGACCGGGAGCTACGAGCAGTACTTC. Protein product: CAISEPRTGSYEQYF.

This sequence joins TRBV13 and TRBJ2-3, with 7 bases aligning to TRBD1. The CDR3 extends over 18 amino acids. Germline values: CDR1 PRHDT, CDR2 FYEKMQ (reference sequence). V dropped 0 bases and J dropped 2; count of bases not matched to a gene: 11. CDR3: CASSLGKTGPPHTDTQYF. The CDR3 DNA follows: TGTGCCAGCAGCTTAGGAAAGACAGGGCCACCACACACAGATACGCAGTATTTT.

The chain combines TRBV7-2 with TRBJ2-1; 9 bases map to TRBD1. Trimming took 5 bases from V and 7 from J; bases not matched to a gene: 18. The CDR3 loop spans 18 amino acids. Germline CDR1 SGHTA, CDR2 FQGNSA. The CDR3 DNA sequence: TGTGCCAGCAGCATAAGGGTCCGGCGGGACAGGGTGGAGAATGAGCAGTTCTTC. This encodes CASSIRVRRDRVENEQFF.

The genes are TRBV6-5 and TRBJ2-3, with TRBD2 matching 8 bases. This CDR3 spans 14 amino acids. Unmatched junction bases numbered 10, after V lost 8 bases and J lost 6 bases. Per germline, CDR1 MNHEY and CDR2 SVGAGI. CDR3: CASGPSPGGDTQYF. In nucleotides, the CDR3 is TGTGCCAGCGGTCCGTCTCCGGGGGGGGATACGCAGTATTTT.

In its sample, this clone was seen a few times. The chain couples TRBV18 to TRBJ2-7, with 7 bases fitting TRBD2. The V segment lost 4 bases and the J segment 0 bases; nucleotides outside the gene matches: 6. Germline CDR1 KGHSH, CDR2 LQKENI. The CDR3 has 15 amino acids. CDR3 sequence reads: CASSLLAQSSYEQYF. The CDR3 nucleotides read TGTGCCAGCTCACTACTAGCGCAGAGCTCCTACGAGCAGTACTTC. The variable domain in full, with the rest retrieved from reference TRBV18 and TRBJ2-7, is NAGVMQNPRHLVRRRGQEARLRCSPMKGHSHVYWYRQLPEEGLKFMVYLQKENIIDESGMPKERFSAEFPKEGPSILRIQQVVRGDSAAYFCASSLLAQSSYEQYFGPGTRLTVT.

V and J are TRBV9 and TRBJ1-4; D is unclear. CDR3 size: 15 residues. The germline V gene has CDR1 SGDLS and CDR2 YYNGEE. Trimming pared 0 bases from V and 6 bases from J, leaving 12 bases between. The CDR3 spells CASSVGRGYHEKLFF. The CDR3 coding sequence is TGTGCCAGCAGCGTAGGCCGGGGATACCATGAAAAACTGTTTTTT.

There are a few counts of this clone. The J gene is TRBJ2-1, the V gene TRBV29-1, with 7 positions matching TRBD1. V gave up 2 bases and J gave up 4 bases; unmatched junction bases: 5. CDR1 and CDR2 (germline): SQVTM, ANQGSEA. CDR3 size: 14 residues. This CDR3 reads CSVEYRGRYNEQFF. The CDR3 nucleotides read TGCAGCGTTGAATACAGGGGAAGATACAATGAGCAGTTCTTC.